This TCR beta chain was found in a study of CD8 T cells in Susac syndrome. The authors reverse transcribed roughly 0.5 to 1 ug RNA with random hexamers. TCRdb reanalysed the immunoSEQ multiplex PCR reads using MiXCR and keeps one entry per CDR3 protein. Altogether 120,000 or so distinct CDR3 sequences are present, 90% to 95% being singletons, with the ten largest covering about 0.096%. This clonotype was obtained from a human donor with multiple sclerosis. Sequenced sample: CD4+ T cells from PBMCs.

The CDR3 is CASSLEEASTGELFF. The CDR3 DNA reads TGCGCCAGCAGCTTGGAGGAGGCAAGCACCGGGGAGCTGTTTTTT. The chain joins TRBV5-1 to TRBJ2-2; weak D call: TRBD2 (5 bases). The germline V gene has CDR1 SGHRS and CDR2 YFSETQ. V gave up 0 bases and J gave up 4 bases, with 10 bases separating them. The CDR3 consists of 15 residues.